These 25 T cell receptor beta chains were all obtained from the same sample, sequenced in a study of blood T cell repertoires in COVID-19. Assay used: immunoSEQ multiplex PCR; TCRdb lists only in-frame clones, some missing. Of 84,000 or so clones listed, under 80% are singletons. Sequenced input: peripheral blood. All receptors come from a man in his fifties or sixties with COVID-19, enrolled during active disease.

This chain connects TRBV19 to TRBJ2-1; tentative D call: TRBD2 (6 bases). CDR1 and CDR2 from the germline V gene are LNHDA and SQIVND (reference sequence). The CDR3 covers 18 residues. Trimming left V 0 bases short and J 1 base short, with 16 bases between. CDR3 loop: CASSIDRQGLLSYNEQFF. CDR3 sequence (DNA): TGTGCCAGTAGTATAGACCGGCAGGGACTGTTGTCCTACAATGAGCAGTTCTTC.

This clone was counted a single time. CDR3 protein: CASSSGQLLGYTF. Here the CDR3 DNA reads TGTGCCAGCAGCTCGGGACAGCTACTGGGCTACACCTTC. V is TRBV7-2 and J is TRBJ1-2, with 7 bases identical to TRBD1. In germline, CDR1 is SGHTA, CDR2 FQGNSA. Trimming cost V 4 bases and J 8 bases; bases outside gene matches: 7. CDR3 length equals 13 residues.

The rearrangement uses TRBV12-3 or TRBV12-4 and TRBJ1-2; TRBD1 might be the D (6 bases). The CDR3 spans 13 residues. Trimming removed 5 bases from V and 6 bases from J, with 13 bases in between. The CDR3 reads CASSTTGIDGYTF. Written as DNA, the CDR3 is TGTGCCAGCAGTACCACAGGGATCGATGGCTACACCTTC.

J is TRBJ2-7 and V is TRBV5-6, with 8 bases matching TRBD2. V gave up 7 bases and J gave up 2 bases; unmatched junction bases: 11. This CDR3 is built from 15 residues. CDR1 is SGHDT and CDR2 is YYEEEE in the germline V gene. CDR3 in amino acids: CASRLDQRETYEQYF. Written as DNA, the CDR3 is TGTGCCAGCCGCCTTGATCAGCGGGAGACCTACGAGCAGTACTTC.

The chain employs TRBV19 and TRBJ2-1, with TRBD1 matching over 9 bases. Per the germline V gene, CDR1 is LNHDA and CDR2 is SQIVND (reference sequence). The CDR3 is 16 residues long. The V segment lost 5 bases and the J segment 6 bases; nucleotides outside the gene matches: 11. The CDR3 DNA reads as TGTGCCAGTAGTGGCCGGACAGGGGTAACGCGCAATGAGCAGTTCTTC. As protein: CASSGRTGVTRNEQFF.

The chain combines TRBV9 with TRBJ2-5, with D unresolved. Trimming shortened V by 0 bases and J by 5 bases, and 11 bases separated the two germline ends. Per germline, CDR1 SGDLS and CDR2 YYNGEE. This CDR3 region has 14 residues. The CDR3 DNA reads TGTGCCAGCAGCGTAGGGAATAGCCTCGAGACCCAGTACTTC. Protein: CASSVGNSLETQYF.

V is TRBV27 and J is TRBJ2-3; tentatively, D is TRBD2 (6 bases). The CDR3 totals 16 residues. Trimming took 4 bases from V and 3 from J, leaving 17 bases between them. In germline, CDR1 is MNHEY, CDR2 SMNVEV (reference sequence). CDR3 bases: TGTGCCAGCAGTTCCCCCGGAGGGTTGCAGACAGATACGCAGTATTTT. Translated, it gives CASSSPGGLQTDTQYF.

The chain has TRBV2 and TRBJ2-1, with 14 nucleotides matching TRBD2. This CDR3 contains 17 residues. After removal of 2 bases from V and 7 bases from J, the junction contained 7 bases not matched to a gene. Per germline, CDR1 SNHLY and CDR2 FYNNEI. Here the CDR3 DNA reads TGTGCCAGCAGTGAATTGGGACTAGCGGGAGTGGGGAATGAGCAGTTCTTC. Amino acid sequence: CASSELGLAGVGNEQFF.

This clone was seen only once. J is TRBJ1-6 and V is TRBV3-1 (or the pseudogene TRBV3-2); 9 nucleotides agree with TRBD1. Germline CDR1 reads LGHDT; CDR2 reads YNNKEL (reference sequence). Trimming at V came to 0 bases and at J to 0 bases, leaving 6 bases not matched to a gene. The CDR3 is made up of 19 amino acids. The CDR3 DNA sequence: TGTGCCAGCAGCCAAGATACGGGACAGGGTGTCTCCTATAATTCACCCCTCCACTTT. This translates into CASSQDTGQGVSYNSPLHF.

The J gene is TRBJ2-3, the V gene TRBV28; 7 nucleotides line up with TRBD2. The length of the CDR3 is 15 residues. J gave up 3 bases and V 6 bases, and 9 bases lay outside the gene matches. The germline V gene encodes CDR1 MDHEN and CDR2 SYDVKM. The CDR3 DNA reads as TGTGCCAGCAGCTCCCCTGGGGGGGGTACAGATACGCAGTATTTT. Encoded protein: CASSSPGGGTDTQYF.

This clone has a single count. CDR3 sequence: CASSLDTLQVFF. CDR3 DNA: TGTGCCAGCAGCTTGGACACCTTACAAGTTTTCTTT. The chain links TRBV5-4 to TRBJ1-1; the D is unclear. CDR3 length equals 12 residues. CDR1 and CDR2 from the germline V gene are SGHNT and YYREEE (reference sequence). V was clipped by 0 bases and J by 13 bases, with 13 bases between them.

The V gene is TRBV11-2, the J gene TRBJ2-7; TRBD2 matches at 10 bases. Germline lookup yields CDR1 SGHAT and CDR2 FQNNGV. This CDR3 contains 17 residues. V was clipped by 1 base and J by 4 bases; unmatched bases: 10. The CDR3 DNA reads TGTGCCAGCAGCTTAGTAGCGAGCGGGAGGGCCGTATACGAGCAGTACTTC. Its translation: CASSLVASGRAVYEQYF. Filled out from reference TRBV11-2 and TRBJ2-7, the complete variable domain reads EAGVAQSPRYKIIEKRQSVAFWCNPISGHATLYWYQQILGQGPKLLIQFQNNGVVDDSQLPKDRFSAERLKGVDSTLKIQPAKLEDSAVYLCASSLVASGRAVYEQYFGPGTRLTVT.

This chain links TRBV6-5 with TRBJ1-5; D gene unclear. CDR3 size: 14 residues. Germline V gives CDR1 MNHEY, CDR2 SVGAGI. The V gene lost 8 bases and the J gene lost 1 base, with 12 bases spanning the gap. DNA for the CDR3: TGTGCCAGCGTGGAGGGCAGCAGCAATCAGCCCCAGCATTTT. It encodes CASVEGSSNQPQHF.

The J gene is TRBJ1-1, the V gene TRBV7-8, with D possibly being TRBD1 (6 bases). Germline V lookup: CDR1 SGHVS, CDR2 FQNEAQ. Trimming took off 5 bases at V and 0 bases at J, with 13 bases between the two ends. There are 15 residues in the CDR3. The CDR3 spells CASSPTDRLNTEAFF. The CDR3 region has the DNA TGTGCCAGCAGCCCCACCGACAGGCTGAACACTGAAGCTTTCTTT.

This clone has a single count. This sequence joins TRBV9 and TRBJ1-2, with 11 nucleotides matching TRBD1. From germline, CDR1 is SGDLS and CDR2 YYNGEE. J gave up 0 bases and V 4 bases, and 8 bases lay outside the gene matches. The length of the CDR3 is 17 residues. The CDR3 sequence: CASSIGTGGTTNYGYTF. The CDR3 bases are TGTGCCAGCAGCATCGGGACAGGGGGGACTACTAACTATGGCTACACCTTC. The full variable domain, rest sourced from reference TRBV9 and TRBJ1-2, is DSGVTQTPKHLITATGQRVTLRCSPRSGDLSVYWYQQSLDQGLQFLIQYYNGEERAKGNILERFSAQQFPDLHSELNLSSLELGDSALYFCASSIGTGGTTNYGYTFGSGTRLTVV.

This clone appeared once. This chain uses TRBV24-1 with TRBJ2-1; 10 bases align to TRBD1. Germline values: CDR1 KGHDR, CDR2 SFDVKD. CDR3 size: 17 residues. V lost 4 bases, J lost 7 bases, and 12 bases stayed unmatched. CDR3 sequence (DNA): TGTGCCACCAGTGACCCTTCCCCGGGACAGGGGTCGAATGAGCAGTTCTTC. Translating it yields CATSDPSPGQGSNEQFF.

V usage is TRBV4-3 and J usage is TRBJ1-6; D gene unclear. This CDR3 contains 17 residues. Trimming shortened V by 3 bases and J by 2 bases, and 14 bases separated the two germline ends. Germline CDR1 LGHNA, CDR2 YSLEER. The CDR3 nucleotides read TGCGCCAGCAGCCATCGGCCGGAGGAGGCCTATAATTCACCCCTCCACTTT. This gives the protein CASSHRPEEAYNSPLHF.

V and J are TRBV11-3 and TRBJ2-1; D remains unclear. The CDR3 runs 13 residues. Deletions cut 5 bases from V and 9 bases from J, with 14 bases between. Germline V gene data show CDR1 as SGHNT and CDR2 as YENEEA. The CDR3 DNA is TGTGCCAGCAGCCTCTCCCGCGCCGGTGAGCAGTTCTTC. As protein: CASSLSRAGEQFF.

The gene calls are TRBV5-1 and TRBJ2-1; D is unclear. The CDR3 is made up of 15 amino acids. Germline assignment: CDR1 SGHRS and CDR2 YFSETQ. V lost 1 base, J lost 0 bases, and 8 bases lay in between. This CDR3 reads CASSLSSSSYNEQFF. The CDR3 DNA reads as TGCGCCAGCAGCTTGTCCTCGAGCTCCTACAATGAGCAGTTCTTC.

V gene TRBV27 combines with J gene TRBJ2-4; 9 bases match TRBD1. V gave up 5 bases and J gave up 8 bases; unmatched junction bases: 10. CDR1 is MNHEY and CDR2 is SMNVEV in the germline V gene (reference sequence). The CDR3 runs 15 residues. Here the CDR3 DNA reads TGTGCCAGCAGTCCTCCGGGACAGGGACGAGACATTCAGTACTTC. Translation: CASSPPGQGRDIQYF.

The CDR3 spells CASSTDGASGRFPDEQFF. The CDR3 nucleotides are TGCGCCAGCAGCACCGACGGTGCTAGCGGGAGGTTCCCGGATGAGCAGTTCTTC. The chain combines TRBV5-1 with TRBJ2-1; 11 bases line up with TRBD2. The V segment lost 4 bases and the J segment 8 bases; nucleotides outside the gene matches: 17. Per germline, CDR1 SGHRS and CDR2 YFSETQ. The CDR3 is 18 residues long.

The chain carries TRBV5-1 and TRBJ1-5; 7 nucleotides match TRBD1. V shed 4 bases and J 2 bases; nucleotides not matched to a gene: 0. In germline, CDR1 is SGHRS, CDR2 YFSETQ. CDR3 length equals 13 residues. CDR3 in DNA: TGCGCCAGCAGCCAGGGGGGCAATCAGCCCCAGCATTTT. This codes for CASSQGGNQPQHF.

The chain is built from TRBV4-1 and TRBJ2-7; 7 bases are a match to TRBD1. After removal of 0 bases from V and 3 bases from J, the junction contained 8 bases not matched to a gene. Germline V lookup: CDR1 MGHRA, CDR2 YSYEKL. The CDR3 has 16 amino acids. CDR3 DNA sequence: TGCGCCAGCAGCCAAGAACAGGGACAGCTAAGCTACGAGCAGTACTTC. It codes for CASSQEQGQLSYEQYF.

In this sample, this clone turned up once. The identical CDR3 is also encoded by other nucleotide sequences in the sample. This chain connects TRBV9 to TRBJ2-6, with TRBD2 as a possible D gene (6 bases). V lost 7 bases and J 4 bases, leaving 12 bases between the germline ends. CDR1 is SGDLS and CDR2 is YYNGEE in the germline V gene. This CDR3 is built from 14 residues. The CDR3: CASSGVAGANVLTF. The CDR3 region has the DNA TGTGCCAGCTCGGGGGTGGCCGGGGCCAACGTCCTGACTTTC.

The gene calls are TRBV9 and TRBJ2-3, with TRBD1 matching over 10 bases. Trimming at V came to 0 bases and at J to 4 bases, leaving 5 bases not matched to a gene. The CDR3 covers 16 residues. The germline gives CDR1 SGDLS, CDR2 YYNGEE. In nucleotides, the CDR3 is TGTGCCAGCAGCGTAGGCGACAGGGGGCGTCCAGATACGCAGTATTTT. It specifies CASSVGDRGRPDTQYF.